The 22 T cell receptor beta chains presented below share a single source sample, sequenced in a study of CXCR3-negative and CXCR3-positive naive CD8 T cells. The study, taken as a whole, reports: Naive cells positive for CXCR3 carried more hydrophobic TRB CDR3s than CXCR3-negative ones.

These TCRs' antigens remain unknown. The TRB libraries of cDNA were built by UMI-labeled 5' RACE. Using the 5' RACE reads, TCRdb records one entry per CDR3 protein without DNA. Found here are 100,000 to 150,000 distinct CDR3 sequences; the top ten clones hold 0.59%. The sequencing sample was made of naive CXCR3+ CD8+ T cells from blood. Subset denoted: CD45RO-CCR7+CD27+CD95- naive CD8+ T cells expressing CXCR3 (TNR3+). The receptors come from a human donor in good health. Some clones in this sample may be carry-over from other donors' samples.

The chain is built from TRBV11-3 and TRBJ1-1. Germline V gene data show CDR1 as SGHNT and CDR2 as YENEEA. The CDR3 is 14 residues long. The CDR3 region is CASSLDSFNTEAFF.

The chain is built from TRBV2 and TRBJ2-5. The CDR3 is 13 amino acids. Germline V CDR1 and CDR2: SNHLY, FYNNEI. CDR3 residues: CASSESQPAAQYF.

The CDR3 sequence is CASQGQLNYNEQFF. The chain is built from TRBV6-2 or TRBV6-3 and TRBJ2-1; TCRdb's assignment of TRBD1 cannot be checked, as there is no DNA. The germline V gene encodes CDR1 MNHEY and CDR2 SVGEGT. This CDR3 region has 14 residues.

This sequence joins TRBV7-6 and TRBJ1-4. CDR3 length equals 17 residues. Germline CDR1 is SGHVS and CDR2 is FNYEAQ. The chain's CDR3 is CASSGIFMTSQGEKLFF.

This rearrangement joins TRBV11-2 to TRBJ2-7; TCRdb proposes TRBD2, but this gene call is untestable without DNA. Germline assignment: CDR1 SGHAT and CDR2 FQNNGV. The CDR3 length is 15 residues. This chain's CDR3 is CASSRGSGSYYEQYF.

The V and J genes are TRBV5-1 and TRBJ2-7. Germline V gene sequence: CDR1 SGHRS, CDR2 YFSETQ. There are 13 residues in the CDR3. CDR3 amino acids: CASSLAASYEQYF.

This chain uses TRBV7-2 with TRBJ2-1. This CDR3 has 13 residues. The V gene's germline CDR1 is SGHTA and CDR2 FQGNSA. This CDR3 reads CASGLAKYNEQFF.

V is TRBV14 and J is TRBJ2-2; checking the TCRdb D call of TRBD2 is not possible without DNA. The germline gives CDR1 SGHDN, CDR2 FVKESK. This CDR3 has 17 amino acids. This CDR3 is CASSQGLAALFTGELFF.

The chain uses TRBV27 and TRBJ2-3. The CDR3 length is 12 residues. Germline V lookup: CDR1 MNHEY, CDR2 SMNVEV (reference sequence). The chain's CDR3 is CASSLLGDTQYF.

V usage is TRBV20-1 and J usage is TRBJ1-1; as DNA is missing, the TRBD1 call by TCRdb cannot be tested. Germline V CDR1 and CDR2: DFQATT, SNEGSKA (reference sequence). The CDR3 runs to 17 residues. The CDR3 here is CSARNEGVPAMNTEAFF.

The chain links TRBV7-9 to TRBJ2-5; TCRdb returns TRBD1, unconfirmable since there is no DNA. The CDR3 is 12 residues long. The germline V gene has CDR1 SEHNR and CDR2 FQNEAQ (reference sequence). The chain's CDR3 is CASRTGEETQYF.

This chain joins TRBV9 and TRBJ2-1; TCRdb lists TRBD2, though no DNA is available to test this call. This CDR3 has 15 residues. From germline, CDR1 is SGDLS and CDR2 YYNGEE. CDR3 region: CASSVATSGGNEQFF.

The chain uses TRBV6-5 and TRBJ1-6. Germline CDR1 is MNHEY and CDR2 is SVGAGI. This CDR3 region has 13 residues. CDR3 protein: CASSLGPNSPLHF.

The rearrangement joins TRBV11-3 to TRBJ2-7; checking the TCRdb D call of TRBD1 is not possible without DNA. The length of the CDR3 is 14 residues. The V gene's germline CDR1 is SGHNT and CDR2 YENEEA. CDR3 protein: CASSARDNSYEQYF.

The chain employs TRBV19 and TRBJ2-7. Germline CDR1 and CDR2: LNHDA and SQIVND (reference sequence). The length of the CDR3 is 14 residues. CDR3 region: CASSARQGDYEQYF.

The V call is TRBV2, the J call TRBJ2-6; lacking DNA, the TRBD2 call made by TCRdb goes unchecked. Germline-derived CDR1 and CDR2 are SNHLY and FYNNEI. The CDR3 length is 22 residues. The CDR3 protein is CASSERIAETARFSPGANVLTF. The full variable domain, completed using reference TRBV2 and TRBJ2-6, is EPEVTQTPSHQVTQMGQEVILRCVPISNHLYFYWYRQILGQKVEFLVSFYNNEISEKSEIFDDQFSVERPDGSNFTLKIRSTKLEDSAMYFCASSERIAETARFSPGANVLTFGAGSRLTVL.

The chain uses TRBV29-1 and TRBJ2-5; TCRdb outputs TRBD2, but without DNA this stays unchecked. Per germline, CDR1 SQVTM and CDR2 ANQGSEA. This CDR3 is built from 14 residues. CDR3 loop: CSVELAGFQETQYF.

J is TRBJ2-7 and V is TRBV7-6; with no DNA, the TCRdb D assignment of TRBD2 cannot be verified. The CDR3 covers 13 residues. Germline CDR1 reads SGHVS; CDR2 reads FNYEAQ. The CDR3 is CASSLAYEGEQYF.

The rearrangement uses TRBV6-5 and TRBJ2-5; the D gene TCRdb calls, TRBD2, cannot be checked with no DNA. Germline V gene sequence: CDR1 MNHEY, CDR2 SVGAGI. This CDR3 is built from 14 residues. CDR3 amino acids: CASSYLARGETQYF.

The CDR3 loop is CASSQDIMQGSYEQYF. V is TRBV4-1 and J is TRBJ2-7; as DNA is missing, the TRBD1 call by TCRdb cannot be tested. There are 16 residues in the CDR3. CDR1 and CDR2 from the germline V gene are MGHRA and YSYEKL.

The chain is built from TRBV11-2 and TRBJ1-1; TCRdb gives TRBD1 as the D gene, but with no DNA this cannot be confirmed. Germline CDR1 reads SGHAT; CDR2 reads FQNNGV. The CDR3 consists of 15 residues. The CDR3 spells CASSLRADSLTEAFF.

The chain couples TRBV6-5 to TRBJ1-5; TCRdb indicates TRBD1, and absent DNA this call remains unverified. CDR1 and CDR2 (germline): MNHEY, SVGAGI. The CDR3 has 15 amino acids. Here the CDR3 reads CASSYSTGQNQPQHF.